This TCR beta chain is from a study of cytomegalovirus exposure and HLA in healthy donors. Overall study results and limits: Reports credit the classifier with highly specific, highly sensitive diagnosis of cytomegalovirus status.

The PCR was carried out with 60 Vbeta primers and 13 Jbeta primers. This table comes from immunoSEQ multiplex PCR, and its TCRdb copy is limited to in-frame clones, with some not included. This sample has fewer than 200,000 clones, with about 79% found just once. As to this clone: Its antigen is undetermined.

Sample: PBMCs. This receptor was taken from a female donor in good health and CMV-seronegative.

CDR3: CASSRVVGTGDSYEQYF. CDR3 sequence (DNA): TGTGCCAGCAGCAGAGTGGTCGGGACAGGGGACTCCTACGAGCAGTACTTC. This sequence joins TRBV11-2 and TRBJ2-5; 10 bases align to TRBD1. The end of the DNA fits TRBJ2-7 better, so the J call may be wrong. This CDR3 region has 17 residues. From germline, CDR1 is SGHAT and CDR2 FQNNGV.